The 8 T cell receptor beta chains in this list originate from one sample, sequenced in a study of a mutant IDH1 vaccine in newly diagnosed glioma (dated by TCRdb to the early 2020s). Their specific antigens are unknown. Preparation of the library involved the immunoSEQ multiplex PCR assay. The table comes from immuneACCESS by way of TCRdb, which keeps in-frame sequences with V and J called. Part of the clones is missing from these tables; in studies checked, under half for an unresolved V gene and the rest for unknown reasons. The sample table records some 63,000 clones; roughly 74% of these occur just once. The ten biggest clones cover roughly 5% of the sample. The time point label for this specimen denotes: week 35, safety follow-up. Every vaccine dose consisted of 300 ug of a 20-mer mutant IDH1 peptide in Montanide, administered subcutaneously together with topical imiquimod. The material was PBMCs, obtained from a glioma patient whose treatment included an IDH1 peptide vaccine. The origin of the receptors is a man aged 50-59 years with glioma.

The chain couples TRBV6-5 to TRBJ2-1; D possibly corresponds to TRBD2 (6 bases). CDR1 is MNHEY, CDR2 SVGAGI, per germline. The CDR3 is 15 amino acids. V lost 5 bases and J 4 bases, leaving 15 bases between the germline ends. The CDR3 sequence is CASSPQGGDYNEQFF. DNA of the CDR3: TGTGCCAGCAGTCCCCAGGGAGGCGATTACAATGAGCAGTTCTTC.

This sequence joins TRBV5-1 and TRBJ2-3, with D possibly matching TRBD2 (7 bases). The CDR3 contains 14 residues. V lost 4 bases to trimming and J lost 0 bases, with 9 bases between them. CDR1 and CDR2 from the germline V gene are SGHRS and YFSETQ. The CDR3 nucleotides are TGCGCCAGCAGCCGCGGGGGCAGCACAGATACGCAGTATTTT. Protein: CASSRGGSTDTQYF.

In DNA, the CDR3 is TGCAGCGTAATGACAGGGGGTCGCGAGCAGTACTTC. It encodes CSVMTGGREQYF. The chain has TRBV29-1 and TRBJ2-7; 9 nucleotides agree with TRBD1. CDR1 and CDR2 (germline): SQVTM, ANQGSEA. V was pared by 6 bases and J by 6 bases, with 6 bases of the junction left unmatched. CDR3 size: 12 residues.

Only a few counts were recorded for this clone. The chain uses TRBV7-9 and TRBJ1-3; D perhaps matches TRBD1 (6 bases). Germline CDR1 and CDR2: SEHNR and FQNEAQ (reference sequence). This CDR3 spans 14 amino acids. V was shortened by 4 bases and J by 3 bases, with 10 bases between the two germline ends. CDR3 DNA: TGTGCCAGCAGCTATAGCAGGGGTGGAAACACCATATATTTT. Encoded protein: CASSYSRGGNTIYF. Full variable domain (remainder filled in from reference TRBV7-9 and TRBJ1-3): DTGVSQNPRHKITKRGQNVTFRCDPISEHNRLYWYRQTLGQGPEFLTYFQNEAQLEKSRLLSDRFSAERPKGSFSTLEIQRTEQGDSAMYLCASSYSRGGNTIYFGEGSWLTVV.

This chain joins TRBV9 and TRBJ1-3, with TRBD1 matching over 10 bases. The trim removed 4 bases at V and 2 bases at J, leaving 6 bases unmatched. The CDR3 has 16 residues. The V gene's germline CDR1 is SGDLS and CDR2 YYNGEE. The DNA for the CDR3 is TGTGCCAGCAGCAACTCGGACAGGGGGGCTGGAAACACCATATATTTT. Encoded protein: CASSNSDRGAGNTIYF.

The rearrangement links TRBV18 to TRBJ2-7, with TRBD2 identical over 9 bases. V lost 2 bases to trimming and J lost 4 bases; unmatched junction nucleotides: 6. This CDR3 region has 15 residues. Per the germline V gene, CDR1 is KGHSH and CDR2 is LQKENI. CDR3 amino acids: CASSPGSGGSYEQYF. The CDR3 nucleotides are TGTGCCAGCTCACCAGGAAGCGGGGGGTCGTACGAGCAGTACTTC.

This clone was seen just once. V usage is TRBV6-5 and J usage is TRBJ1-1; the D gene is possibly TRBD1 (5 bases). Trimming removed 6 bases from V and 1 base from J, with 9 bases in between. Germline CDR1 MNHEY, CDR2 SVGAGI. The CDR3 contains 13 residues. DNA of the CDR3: TGTGCCAGCAGACGGACAACGAACACTGAAGCTTTCTTT. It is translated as CASRRTTNTEAFF.

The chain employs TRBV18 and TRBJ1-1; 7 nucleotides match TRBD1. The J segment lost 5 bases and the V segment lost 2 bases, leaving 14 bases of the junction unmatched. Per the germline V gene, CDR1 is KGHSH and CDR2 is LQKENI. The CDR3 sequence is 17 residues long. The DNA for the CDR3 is TGTGCCAGCTCACCAAGTAGTACAGGGGTCCGAGGGACTGAAGCTTTCTTT. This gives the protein CASSPSSTGVRGTEAFF.